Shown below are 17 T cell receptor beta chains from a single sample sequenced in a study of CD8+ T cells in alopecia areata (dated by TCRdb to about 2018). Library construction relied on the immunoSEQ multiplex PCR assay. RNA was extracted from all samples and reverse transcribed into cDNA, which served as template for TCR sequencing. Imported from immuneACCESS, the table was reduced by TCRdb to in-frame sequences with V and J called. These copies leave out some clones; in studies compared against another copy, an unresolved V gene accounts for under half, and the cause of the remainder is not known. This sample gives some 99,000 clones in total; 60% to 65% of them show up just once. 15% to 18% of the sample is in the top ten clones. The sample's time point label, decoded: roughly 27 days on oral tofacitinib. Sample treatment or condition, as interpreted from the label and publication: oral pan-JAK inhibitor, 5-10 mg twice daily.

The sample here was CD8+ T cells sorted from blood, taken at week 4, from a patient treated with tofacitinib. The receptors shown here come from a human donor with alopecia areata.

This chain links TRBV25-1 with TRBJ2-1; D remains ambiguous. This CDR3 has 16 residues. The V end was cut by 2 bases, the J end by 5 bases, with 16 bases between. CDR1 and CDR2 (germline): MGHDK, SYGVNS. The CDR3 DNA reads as TGTGCCAGCAGTGAAGGGATCGGGCGCTTCAACAATGAGCAGTTCTTC. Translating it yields CASSEGIGRFNNEQFF.

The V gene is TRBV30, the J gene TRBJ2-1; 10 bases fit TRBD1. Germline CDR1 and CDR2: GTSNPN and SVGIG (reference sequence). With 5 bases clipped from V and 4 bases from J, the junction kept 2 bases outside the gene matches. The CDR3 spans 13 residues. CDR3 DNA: TGTGCCTGGGGACAGGGGGTGTACAATGAGCAGTTCTTC. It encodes CAWGQGVYNEQFF. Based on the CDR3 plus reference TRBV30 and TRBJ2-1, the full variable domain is SQTIHQWPATLVQPVGSPLSLECTVEGTSNPNLYWYRQAAGRGLQLLFYSVGIGQISSEVPQNLSASRPQDRQFILSSKKLLLSDSGFYLCAWGQGVYNEQFFGPGTRLTVL.

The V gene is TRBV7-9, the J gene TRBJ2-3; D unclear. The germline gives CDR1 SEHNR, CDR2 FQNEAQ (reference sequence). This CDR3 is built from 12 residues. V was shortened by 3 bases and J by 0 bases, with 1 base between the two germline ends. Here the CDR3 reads CASSFSTDTQYF. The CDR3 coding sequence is TGTGCCAGCAGCTTCAGCACAGATACGCAGTATTTT. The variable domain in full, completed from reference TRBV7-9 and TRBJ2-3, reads DTGVSQNPRHKITKRGQNVTFRCDPISEHNRLYWYRQTLGQGPEFLTYFQNEAQLEKSRLLSDRFSAERPKGSFSTLEIQRTEQGDSAMYLCASSFSTDTQYFGPGTRLTVL.

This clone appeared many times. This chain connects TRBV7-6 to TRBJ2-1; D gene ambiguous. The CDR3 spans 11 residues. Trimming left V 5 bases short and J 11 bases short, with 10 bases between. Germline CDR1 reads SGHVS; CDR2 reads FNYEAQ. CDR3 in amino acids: CASSVGTQQFF. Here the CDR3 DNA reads TGTGCCAGCAGCGTGGGAACCCAGCAGTTCTTC.

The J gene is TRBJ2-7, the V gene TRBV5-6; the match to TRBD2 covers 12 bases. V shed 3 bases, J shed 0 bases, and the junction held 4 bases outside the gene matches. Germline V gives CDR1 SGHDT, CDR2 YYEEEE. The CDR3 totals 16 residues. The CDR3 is CASSWATSGSSYEQYF. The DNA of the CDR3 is TGTGCCAGCAGCTGGGCGACTAGCGGGAGCTCCTACGAGCAGTACTTC.

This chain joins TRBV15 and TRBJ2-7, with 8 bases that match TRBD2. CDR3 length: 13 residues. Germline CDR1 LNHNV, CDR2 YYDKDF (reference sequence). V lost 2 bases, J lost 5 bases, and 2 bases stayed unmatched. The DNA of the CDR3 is TGTGCCACCAGCAGACCGCGGGGGGACGAGCAGTACTTC. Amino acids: CATSRPRGDEQYF.

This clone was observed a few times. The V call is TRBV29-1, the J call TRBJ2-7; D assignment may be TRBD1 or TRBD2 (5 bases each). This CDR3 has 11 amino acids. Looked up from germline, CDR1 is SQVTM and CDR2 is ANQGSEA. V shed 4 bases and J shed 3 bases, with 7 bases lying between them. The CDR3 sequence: CSVGGDYEQYF. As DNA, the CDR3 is TGCAGCGTTGGAGGGGACTACGAGCAGTACTTC.

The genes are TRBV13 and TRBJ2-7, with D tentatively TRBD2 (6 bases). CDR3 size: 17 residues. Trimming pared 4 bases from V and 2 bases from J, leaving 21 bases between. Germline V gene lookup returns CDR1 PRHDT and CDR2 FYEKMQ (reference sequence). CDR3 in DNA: TGTGCCAGCAGCTGGGCAGGAGGGGACCCACGGCCCTACGAGCAGTACTTC. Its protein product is CASSWAGGDPRPYEQYF.

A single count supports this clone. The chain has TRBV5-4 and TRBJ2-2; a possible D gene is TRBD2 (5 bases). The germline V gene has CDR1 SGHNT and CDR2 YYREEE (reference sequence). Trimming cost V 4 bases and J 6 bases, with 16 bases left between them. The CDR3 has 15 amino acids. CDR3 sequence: CASSPDGGQAGELFF. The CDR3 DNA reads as TGTGCCAGCAGCCCGGACGGAGGCCAGGCCGGGGAGCTGTTTTTT. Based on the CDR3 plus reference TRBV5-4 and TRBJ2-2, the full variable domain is ETGVTQSPTHLIKTRGQQVTLRCSSQSGHNTVSWYQQALGQGPQFIFQYYREEENGRGNFPPRFSGLQFPNYSSELNVNALELDDSALYLCASSPDGGQAGELFFGEGSRLTVL.

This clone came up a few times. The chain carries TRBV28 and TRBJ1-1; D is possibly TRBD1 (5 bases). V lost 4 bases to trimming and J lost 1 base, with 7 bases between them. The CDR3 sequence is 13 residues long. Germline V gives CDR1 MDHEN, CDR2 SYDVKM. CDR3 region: CASSSRGNTEAFF. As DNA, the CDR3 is TGTGCCAGCAGTTCAAGGGGGAACACTGAAGCTTTCTTT.

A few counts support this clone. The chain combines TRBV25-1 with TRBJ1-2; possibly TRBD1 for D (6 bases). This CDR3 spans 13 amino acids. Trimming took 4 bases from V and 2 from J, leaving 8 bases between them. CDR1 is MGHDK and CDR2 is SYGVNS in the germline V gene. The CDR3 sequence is CASSVQGNYGYTF. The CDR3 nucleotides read TGTGCCAGCAGTGTCCAGGGGAACTATGGCTACACCTTC.

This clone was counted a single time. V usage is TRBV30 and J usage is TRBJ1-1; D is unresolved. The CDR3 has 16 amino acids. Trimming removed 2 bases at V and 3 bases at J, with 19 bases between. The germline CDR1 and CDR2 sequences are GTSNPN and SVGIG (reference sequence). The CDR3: CAWSSTAGRSYTEAFF. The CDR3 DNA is TGTGCCTGGAGTTCAACGGCCGGCCGTTCTTACACTGAAGCTTTCTTT. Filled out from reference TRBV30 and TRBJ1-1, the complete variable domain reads SQTIHQWPATLVQPVGSPLSLECTVEGTSNPNLYWYRQAAGRGLQLLFYSVGIGQISSEVPQNLSASRPQDRQFILSSKKLLLSDSGFYLCAWSSTAGRSYTEAFFGQGTRLTVV.

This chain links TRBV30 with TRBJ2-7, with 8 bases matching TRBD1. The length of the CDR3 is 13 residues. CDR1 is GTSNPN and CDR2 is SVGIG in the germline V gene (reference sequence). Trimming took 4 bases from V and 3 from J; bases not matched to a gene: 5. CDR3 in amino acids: CAWTPGTGYEQYF. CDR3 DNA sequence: TGTGCCTGGACGCCTGGGACAGGCTACGAGCAGTACTTC.

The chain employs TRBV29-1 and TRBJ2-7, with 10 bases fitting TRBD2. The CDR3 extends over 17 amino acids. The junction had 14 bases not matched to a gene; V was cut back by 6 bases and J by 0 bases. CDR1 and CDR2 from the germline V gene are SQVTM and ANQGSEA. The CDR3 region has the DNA TGCAGCGTAAAACCGGGACTAGCGCGCCTCAGCTCCTACGAGCAGTACTTC. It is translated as CSVKPGLARLSSYEQYF.

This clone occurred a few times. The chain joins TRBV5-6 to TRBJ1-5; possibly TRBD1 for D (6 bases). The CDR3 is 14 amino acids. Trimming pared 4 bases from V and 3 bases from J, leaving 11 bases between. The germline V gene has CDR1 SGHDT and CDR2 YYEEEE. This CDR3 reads CASSLQGPNQPQHF. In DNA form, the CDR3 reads TGTGCCAGCAGCCTACAGGGTCCCAATCAGCCCCAGCATTTT. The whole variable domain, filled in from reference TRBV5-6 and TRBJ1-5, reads DAGVTQSPTHLIKTRGQQVTLRCSPKSGHDTVSWYQQALGQGPQFIFQYYEEEERQRGNFPDRFSGHQFPNYSSELNVNALLLGDSALYLCASSLQGPNQPQHFGDGTRLSIL.

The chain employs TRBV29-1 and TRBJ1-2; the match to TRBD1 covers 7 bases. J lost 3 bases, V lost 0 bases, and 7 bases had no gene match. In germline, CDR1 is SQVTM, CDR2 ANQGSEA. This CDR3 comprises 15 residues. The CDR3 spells CSVEDLDRADYGYTF. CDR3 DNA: TGCAGCGTTGAAGATCTCGACAGGGCGGACTATGGCTACACCTTC.

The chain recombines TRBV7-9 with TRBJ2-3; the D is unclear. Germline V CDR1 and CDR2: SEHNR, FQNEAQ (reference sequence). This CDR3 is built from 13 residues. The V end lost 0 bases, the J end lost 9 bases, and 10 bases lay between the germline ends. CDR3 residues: CASSLAIDWTQYF. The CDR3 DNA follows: TGTGCCAGCAGCTTAGCGATTGACTGGACGCAGTATTTT.